This T cell receptor beta chain was captured by sequencing in a study of shared clonotypes between healthy human individuals. Study results and limitations: Sequencing depth was a factor that was expected to affect clonotype sharing among donors.

Of note for this clone: Its antigen is not identified. Other DNA sequences in this specimen translate into the identical CDR3.

Profiling relied on immunoSEQ multiplex PCR, and the TCRdb table lists in-frame clones only, not all of them. The repertoire holds roughly 2.4 million clones, around 95% seen once, with more than 0.1% in the top ten. Losses at the gene ends were 1 base for V and 3 bases for J; bases not matched to a gene: 0. The CDR3 has 14 residues. CDR1 SGHAT and CDR2 FQNNGV come from the germline V gene. The sample taken for sequencing was naive CD4+ T cells sorted from blood. Stated subset: CD45RA+ positively selected. The chain joins TRBV11-2 to TRBJ2-7; 10 bases are a match to TRBD2. The receptor's source is a man younger than 30 in good health. The CDR3: CASSLGLAGYEQYF. For the CDR3, the DNA is TGTGCCAGCAGCTTAGGACTAGCGGGCTACGAGCAGTACTTC.